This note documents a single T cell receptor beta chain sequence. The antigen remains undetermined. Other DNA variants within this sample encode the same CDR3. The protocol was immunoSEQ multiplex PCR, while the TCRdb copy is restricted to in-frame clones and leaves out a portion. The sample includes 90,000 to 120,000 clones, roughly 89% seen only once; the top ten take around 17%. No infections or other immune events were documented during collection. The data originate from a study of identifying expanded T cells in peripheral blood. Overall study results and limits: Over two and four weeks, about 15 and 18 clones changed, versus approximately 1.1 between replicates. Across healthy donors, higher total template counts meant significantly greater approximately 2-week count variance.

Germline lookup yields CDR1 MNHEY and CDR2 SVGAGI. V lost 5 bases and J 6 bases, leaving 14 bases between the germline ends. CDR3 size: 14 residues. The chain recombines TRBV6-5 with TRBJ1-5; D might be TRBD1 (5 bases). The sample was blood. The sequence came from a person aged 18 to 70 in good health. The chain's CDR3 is CASSPQGSGQPQHF. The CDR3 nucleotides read TGTGCCAGCAGTCCCCAGGGAAGCGGTCAGCCCCAGCATTTT.